The 25 T cell receptor beta chains below all came from one sample that was sequenced in a study of technical replicates of blood from a few donors. Produced via immunoSEQ multiplex PCR; TCRdb's table is partial and in-frame only. The sample carries around 76,000 clones, around 90% recorded once. Specimen: T cells isolated from PBMCs. Receptors originate from a human donor in good health.

The chain recombines TRBV10-3 with TRBJ2-2; 13 bases are a match to TRBD2. From germline, CDR1 is ENHRY and CDR2 SYGVKD. V shed 0 bases, J shed 0 bases, and the junction held 4 bases outside the gene matches. The CDR3 has 19 residues. This CDR3 is CAISESWTSGGANTGELFF. The DNA for the CDR3 is TGTGCCATCAGTGAGTCATGGACTAGCGGGGGCGCGAACACCGGGGAGCTGTTTTTT.

V usage is TRBV2 and J usage is TRBJ1-5, with D maybe TRBD1 (6 bases). The germline V and J ends were trimmed by 0 bases and 3 bases, with 9 bases remaining between them. CDR1 and CDR2 from the germline V gene are SNHLY and FYNNEI. CDR3 size: 15 residues. This CDR3 is CASSEARGSNQPQHF. DNA for the CDR3: TGTGCCAGCAGTGAAGCCAGGGGTTCCAATCAGCCCCAGCATTTT.

This clone was counted once. The V gene is TRBV10-2, the J gene TRBJ2-2, with TRBD2 matching over 10 bases. The germline gives CDR1 WSHSY, CDR2 SAAADI. The V segment lost 6 bases and the J segment 7 bases; nucleotides outside the gene matches: 14. This CDR3 comprises 17 residues. This chain's CDR3 is CASSPPPGLAPVGELFF. CDR3 coding DNA: TGCGCCAGCAGCCCGCCTCCGGGACTAGCGCCGGTCGGGGAGCTGTTTTTT.

V and J are TRBV27 and TRBJ2-3, with a weak D call TRBD2 (6 bases). V was clipped by 1 base and J by 1 base, with 15 bases between them. This CDR3 has 17 residues. The germline CDR1 and CDR2 sequences are MNHEY and SMNVEV (reference sequence). CDR3 residues: CASSLLPGVTRTDTQYF. DNA for the CDR3: TGTGCCAGCAGTTTATTACCGGGAGTTACCCGCACAGATACGCAGTATTTT.

V is TRBV28 and J is TRBJ2-1; TRBD2 matches 8 bases. The CDR3 extends over 15 amino acids. V gave up 3 bases and J gave up 8 bases; unmatched junction bases: 9. Germline CDR1 is MDHEN and CDR2 is SYDVKM. The CDR3 sequence is CASSFPQRESHEQFF. For the CDR3, the DNA is TGTGCCAGCAGTTTTCCCCAGCGGGAGAGCCATGAGCAGTTCTTC.

J is TRBJ2-2 and V is TRBV28; D call uncertain. The CDR3 sequence is 13 residues long. V was trimmed by 4 bases and J by 0 bases, leaving 3 bases between them. Per the germline V gene, CDR1 is MDHEN and CDR2 is SYDVKM. DNA for the CDR3: TGTGCCAGCAGTTCTACGAACACCGGGGAGCTGTTTTTT. Translation gives CASSSTNTGELFF.

The rearrangement joins TRBV5-1 to TRBJ2-3; D is uncertain. Germline V lookup: CDR1 SGHRS, CDR2 YFSETQ. Trimming left V 0 bases short and J 1 base short, with 3 bases between. The CDR3 is 13 amino acids. The CDR3 reads CASSLVGTDTQYF. The CDR3 DNA follows: TGCGCCAGCAGCTTGGTCGGCACAGATACGCAGTATTTT. Variable domain in full (rest from reference TRBV5-1 and TRBJ2-3): KAGVTQTPRYLIKTRGQQVTLSCSPISGHRSVSWYQQTPGQGLQFLFEYFSETQRNKGNFPGRFSGRQFSNSRSEMNVSTLELGDSALYLCASSLVGTDTQYFGPGTRLTVL.

This clone occurred once. V is TRBV18 and J is TRBJ1-4, with D hard to call. CDR1 and CDR2 from the germline V gene are KGHSH and LQKENI. Trimming removed 3 bases from V and 4 bases from J, with 9 bases in between. The CDR3 runs to 14 residues. Here the CDR3 DNA reads TGTGCCAGCTCACCTTCACAGATTAATGAAAAACTGTTTTTT. Amino acids: CASSPSQINEKLFF. Filled out from reference TRBV18 and TRBJ1-4, the complete variable domain reads NAGVMQNPRHLVRRRGQEARLRCSPMKGHSHVYWYRQLPEEGLKFMVYLQKENIIDESGMPKERFSAEFPKEGPSILRIQQVVRGDSAAYFCASSPSQINEKLFFGSGTQLSVL.

The rearrangement links TRBV5-1 to TRBJ2-1, with D possibly TRBD1 on 5 matching bases. Germline values: CDR1 SGHRS, CDR2 YFSETQ. Trimming shortened V by 9 bases and J by 1 base, and 14 bases separated the two germline ends. This CDR3 contains 14 residues. The CDR3 reads CATATAVSYNEQFF. CDR3 sequence (DNA): TGCGCCACCGCGACAGCCGTTTCCTACAATGAGCAGTTCTTC.

The V and J genes are TRBV13 and TRBJ2-3, with 7 positions matching TRBD2. The trim removed 0 bases at V and 1 base at J, leaving 1 base unmatched. The CDR3 runs 15 residues. Germline V lookup: CDR1 PRHDT, CDR2 FYEKMQ (reference sequence). Here the CDR3 reads CASSLGGLRTDTQYF. In nucleotides, the CDR3 is TGTGCCAGCAGCTTAGGGGGACTACGCACAGATACGCAGTATTTT.

The CDR3 nucleotides read TGCGCCAGCAGCCAAGTGTTAGTACGGGGACAGGGGCTCCGAGGATATAATTCACCCCTCCACTTT. It is translated as CASSQVLVRGQGLRGYNSPLHF. V usage is TRBV4-1 and J usage is TRBJ1-6, with 10 bases matching TRBD1. Germline CDR1 is MGHRA and CDR2 is YSYEKL. With 1 base clipped from V and 4 bases from J, the junction kept 19 bases outside the gene matches. The CDR3 contains 22 residues.

CDR3 region: CASSLGLVNTGELFF. The DNA for the CDR3 is TGCGCCAGCAGCCTGGGACTAGTGAACACCGGGGAGCTGTTTTTT. The gene calls are TRBV5-1 and TRBJ2-2; 8 bases agree with TRBD2. J was trimmed by 1 base and V by 4 bases; bases with no gene match: 3. The CDR3 totals 15 residues. Germline CDR1 and CDR2: SGHRS and YFSETQ.

The V gene is TRBV7-2, the J gene TRBJ2-3, with a tentative D call TRBD2 (5 bases). Per the germline V gene, CDR1 is SGHTA and CDR2 is FQGNSA. V lost 3 bases, J lost 5 bases, and 12 bases lay in between. The CDR3 covers 14 residues. CDR3 DNA: TGTGCCAGCAGCTTGAACAGCGCGGGAGATACGCAGTATTTT. It encodes CASSLNSAGDTQYF.

The V and J genes are TRBV29-1 and TRBJ2-7, with 8 bases matching TRBD2. Germline-derived CDR1 and CDR2 are SQVTM and ANQGSEA. V shed 6 bases and J 0 bases; nucleotides not matched to a gene: 4. CDR3 length: 13 residues. CDR3 residues: CSVLAGISYEQYF. CDR3 DNA sequence: TGCAGCGTCCTAGCGGGTATCTCCTACGAGCAGTACTTC.

CDR3 residues: CASSVNNDQPQHF. The CDR3 DNA follows: TGTGCCAGCAGTGTCAACAACGATCAGCCCCAGCATTTT. V and J are TRBV6-1 and TRBJ1-5; D is undetermined. Trimming removed 4 bases from V and 5 bases from J, with 9 bases in between. Germline V gives CDR1 MNHNS, CDR2 SASEGT. This CDR3 is 13 amino acids long.

V and J are TRBV19 and TRBJ2-1; TRBD1 agrees at 8 bases. The CDR3 covers 18 residues. Germline V CDR1 and CDR2: LNHDA, SQIVND (reference sequence). J gave up 7 bases and V 3 bases, and 17 bases lay outside the gene matches. Here the CDR3 DNA reads TGTGCCAGTAGTATGCCAGGTAGACAGGGGTGGATCGCAAATGAGCAGTTCTTC. It is translated as CASSMPGRQGWIANEQFF.

This clone was observed a single time. The genes are TRBV6-5 and TRBJ1-1; 8 bases match TRBD1. Per the germline V gene, CDR1 is MNHEY and CDR2 is SVGAGI. The CDR3 runs 16 residues. The V and J ends lost 4 bases and 5 bases, in that order; junction bases with no gene match: 12. The CDR3 loop reads CASSLGPQGASTEAFF. The CDR3 nucleotides are TGTGCCAGCAGTTTGGGCCCCCAGGGGGCCTCGACTGAAGCTTTCTTT.

The table lists this clone with a count of one. This sequence joins TRBV6-6 and TRBJ1-1, with D tentatively TRBD1 (5 bases). The CDR3 sequence is 13 residues long. Trimming removed 6 bases from V and 11 bases from J, with 19 bases in between. The V gene's germline CDR1 is MNHNY and CDR2 SVGAGI (reference sequence). The CDR3 is CASSPGGTVDAFF. In DNA, the CDR3 is TGTGCCAGCAGCCCCGGGGGGACCGTGGATGCTTTCTTT.

The chain couples TRBV11-2 to TRBJ1-2; D remains unclear. Trimming took 6 bases from V and 5 from J, leaving 16 bases between them. CDR1 SGHAT and CDR2 FQNNGV come from the germline V gene. This CDR3 is 14 amino acids long. CDR3 nucleotide sequence: TGTGCCAGCAGGCGGGGAGGTGCTGAATATGGCTACACCTTC. As protein: CASRRGGAEYGYTF.

V is TRBV4-1 and J is TRBJ1-5; D remains ambiguous. This CDR3 region has 15 residues. Germline assignment: CDR1 MGHRA and CDR2 YSYEKL. Trimming removed 1 base from V and 0 bases from J, with 7 bases in between. The CDR3 loop is CASSQGVPSNQPQHF. In DNA form, the CDR3 reads TGCGCCAGCAGCCAAGGCGTCCCTAGCAATCAGCCCCAGCATTTT.

The chain carries TRBV5-1 and TRBJ2-7; 12 nucleotides agree with TRBD2. The germline CDR1 and CDR2 sequences are SGHRS and YFSETQ. V shed 4 bases and J 4 bases; nucleotides not matched to a gene: 6. The CDR3 is made up of 15 amino acids. In DNA, the CDR3 is TGCGCCAGCAGCGTACCACTAGCGGGAGGTTACGAGCAGTACTTC. Encoded protein: CASSVPLAGGYEQYF.

V and J are TRBV5-4 and TRBJ2-7, with TRBD2 matching over 8 bases. From germline, CDR1 is SGHNT and CDR2 YYREEE (reference sequence). This CDR3 has 14 residues. Germline trimming cut 5 bases from V and 0 bases from J; bases unmatched to any gene: 4. CDR3 DNA: TGTGCCAGCAGTGTAGCGGGACCCTCCTACGAGCAGTACTTC. It specifies CASSVAGPSYEQYF.

The chain links TRBV30 to TRBJ2-5, with 7 bases fitting TRBD2. V lost 0 bases to trimming and J lost 3 bases; unmatched junction nucleotides: 1. The CDR3 contains 13 residues. The germline CDR1 and CDR2 sequences are GTSNPN and SVGIG (reference sequence). The CDR3 sequence is CAWSVLAEETQYF. DNA of the CDR3: TGTGCCTGGAGTGTGCTAGCGGAAGAGACCCAGTACTTC.

The chain has TRBV18 and TRBJ2-2; TRBD1 might be the D (6 bases). The CDR3 runs 14 residues. Germline CDR1 KGHSH, CDR2 LQKENI. V gave up 4 bases and J gave up 1 base, with 7 bases separating them. The CDR3 DNA sequence: TGTGCCAGCTCACTGGGACAGAACACCGGGGAGCTGTTTTTT. Protein sequence: CASSLGQNTGELFF. Based on the CDR3 plus reference TRBV18 and TRBJ2-2, the full variable domain is NAGVMQNPRHLVRRRGQEARLRCSPMKGHSHVYWYRQLPEEGLKFMVYLQKENIIDESGMPKERFSAEFPKEGPSILRIQQVVRGDSAAYFCASSLGQNTGELFFGEGSRLTVL.

The chain is built from TRBV6-5 and TRBJ1-2; TRBD1 is a possible D gene (5 bases). V was cut by 6 bases and J by 7 bases, with 9 bases left in between. This CDR3 is built from 11 residues. CDR1 and CDR2 (germline): MNHEY, SVGAGI. CDR3 nucleotides: TGTGCCAGCAGGGCAGGGTCTGGCTACACCTTC. Its protein product is CASRAGSGYTF.